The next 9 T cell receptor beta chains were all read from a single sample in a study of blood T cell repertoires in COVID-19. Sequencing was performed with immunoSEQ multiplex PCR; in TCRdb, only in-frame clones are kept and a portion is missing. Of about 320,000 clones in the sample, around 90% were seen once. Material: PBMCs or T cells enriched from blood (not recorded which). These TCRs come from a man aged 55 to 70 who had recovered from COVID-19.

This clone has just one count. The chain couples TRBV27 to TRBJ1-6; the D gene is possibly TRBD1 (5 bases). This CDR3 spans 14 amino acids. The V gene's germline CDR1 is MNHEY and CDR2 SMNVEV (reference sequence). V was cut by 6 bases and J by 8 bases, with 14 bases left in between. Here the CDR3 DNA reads TGTGCCAGCAGGCTAACAGGTCAGGATTCACCCCTCCACTTT. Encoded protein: CASRLTGQDSPLHF.

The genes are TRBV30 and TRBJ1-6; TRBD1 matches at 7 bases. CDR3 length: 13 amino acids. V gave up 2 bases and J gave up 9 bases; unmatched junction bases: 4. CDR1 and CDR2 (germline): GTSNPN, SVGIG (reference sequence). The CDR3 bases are TGTGCCTGGAGTCCACAGGGGAGTTCACCCCTCCACTTT. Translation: CAWSPQGSSPLHF.

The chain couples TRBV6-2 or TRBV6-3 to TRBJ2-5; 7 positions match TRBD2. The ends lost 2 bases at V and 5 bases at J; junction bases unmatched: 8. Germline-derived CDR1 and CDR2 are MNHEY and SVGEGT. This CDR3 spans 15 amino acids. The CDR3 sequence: CASSYPGSGGETQYF. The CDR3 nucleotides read TGTGCCAGCAGTTACCCCGGGTCCGGGGGGGAGACCCAGTACTTC.

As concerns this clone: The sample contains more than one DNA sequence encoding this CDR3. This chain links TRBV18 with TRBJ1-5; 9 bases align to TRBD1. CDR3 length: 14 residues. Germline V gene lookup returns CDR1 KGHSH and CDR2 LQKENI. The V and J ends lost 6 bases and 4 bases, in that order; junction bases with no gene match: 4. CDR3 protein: CASSQGQGNQPQHF. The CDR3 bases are TGTGCCAGCTCCCAGGGACAGGGTAATCAGCCCCAGCATTTT. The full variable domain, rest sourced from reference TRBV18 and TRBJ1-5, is NAGVMQNPRHLVRRRGQEARLRCSPMKGHSHVYWYRQLPEEGLKFMVYLQKENIIDESGMPKERFSAEFPKEGPSILRIQQVVRGDSAAYFCASSQGQGNQPQHFGDGTRLSIL.

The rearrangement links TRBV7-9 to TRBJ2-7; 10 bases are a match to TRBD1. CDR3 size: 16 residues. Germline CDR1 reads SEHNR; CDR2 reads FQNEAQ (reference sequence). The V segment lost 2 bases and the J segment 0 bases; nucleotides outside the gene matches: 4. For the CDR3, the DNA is TGTGCCAGCAGCTTAAGGGGACAGGGGATCTCCTACGAGCAGTACTTC. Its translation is CASSLRGQGISYEQYF.

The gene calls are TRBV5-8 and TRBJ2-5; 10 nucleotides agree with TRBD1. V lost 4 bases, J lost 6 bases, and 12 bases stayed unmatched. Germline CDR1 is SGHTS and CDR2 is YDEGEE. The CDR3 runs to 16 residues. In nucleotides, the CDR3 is TGTGCCAGCAGCCTCCCCGACAGGGGGCGTGCGAAGACCCAGTACTTC. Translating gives CASSLPDRGRAKTQYF. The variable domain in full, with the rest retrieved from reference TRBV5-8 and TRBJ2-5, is EAGVTQSPTHLIKTRGQQATLRCSPISGHTSVYWYQQALGLGLQFLLWYDEGEERNRGNFPPRFSGRQFPNYSSELNVNALELEDSALYLCASSLPDRGRAKTQYFGPGTRLLVL.

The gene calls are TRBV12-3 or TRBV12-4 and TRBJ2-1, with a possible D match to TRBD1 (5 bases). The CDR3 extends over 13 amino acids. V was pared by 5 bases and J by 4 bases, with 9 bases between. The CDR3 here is CASSLRQYNEQFF. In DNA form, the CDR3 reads TGTGCCAGCAGTCTGCGACAGTACAATGAGCAGTTCTTC.

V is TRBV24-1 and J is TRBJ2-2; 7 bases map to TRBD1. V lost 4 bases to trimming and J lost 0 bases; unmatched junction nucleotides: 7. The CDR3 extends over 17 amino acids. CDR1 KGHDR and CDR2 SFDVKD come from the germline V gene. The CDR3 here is CATSDRGQRTNTGELFF. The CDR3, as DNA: TGTGCCACCAGTGACCGGGGACAGCGAACGAACACCGGGGAGCTGTTTTTT.

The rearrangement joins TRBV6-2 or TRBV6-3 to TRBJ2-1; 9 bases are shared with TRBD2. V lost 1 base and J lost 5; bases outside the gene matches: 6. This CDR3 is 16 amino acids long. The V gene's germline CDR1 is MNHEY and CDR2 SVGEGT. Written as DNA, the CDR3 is TGTGCCAGCAGTTACTACGGGACTAGCATCCACAATGAGCAGTTCTTC. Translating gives CASSYYGTSIHNEQFF.